This entry lists 22 T cell receptor beta chains sequenced from one sample in a study of cytomegalovirus exposure and HLA in healthy donors. The PCR used 60 Vbeta and 13 Jbeta primers. Some clones are missing from TCRdb's copy, which holds only in-frame ones; the method was immunoSEQ multiplex PCR. The table shows around 160,000 clones, with around 76% occurring only once. The specimen was PBMCs. The receptors shown here come from a woman aged 40 to 49 in good health and CMV-seronegative.

This rearrangement joins TRBV7-9 to TRBJ1-4, with 7 bases fitting TRBD1. This CDR3 region has 15 residues. The junction had 9 bases not matched to a gene; V was cut back by 5 bases and J by 6 bases. Germline V gives CDR1 SEHNR, CDR2 FQNEAQ (reference sequence). As DNA, the CDR3 is TGTGCCAGCAGCACCGGAGGGGGCATGGATGAAAAACTGTTTTTT. It codes for CASSTGGGMDEKLFF.

As for this clone: One junction end does not reproduce the germline sequence, and a read error may be involved. The rearrangement joins TRBV30 to TRBJ1-2, with a tentative D call TRBD1 (5 bases). Germline V gene sequence: CDR1 GTSNPN, CDR2 SVGIG (reference sequence). The CDR3 extends over 14 amino acids. The CDR3 spells CAWTLREGRDGYAF. Here the CDR3 DNA reads TGTGCCTGGACTCTAAGGGAGGGGCGGGATGGCTACGCCTTC.

The rearrangement joins TRBV14 to TRBJ2-5; a possible D gene is TRBD1 (6 bases). The V end lost 4 bases, the J end lost 1 base, and 16 bases lay between the germline ends. This CDR3 region has 16 residues. CDR1 and CDR2 from the germline V gene are SGHDN and FVKESK. For the CDR3, the DNA is TGTGCCAGCAGCCCCAGGACAGCGATACTCCAAGAGACCCAGTACTTC. Translating it yields CASSPRTAILQETQYF.

J is TRBJ1-5 and V is TRBV6-6; 8 positions agree with TRBD1. CDR1 and CDR2 (germline): MNHNY, SVGAGI (reference sequence). CDR3 length: 15 residues. With 2 bases clipped from V and 7 bases from J, the junction kept 7 bases outside the gene matches. The CDR3 reads CASSYGQGGVQPQHF. The CDR3 DNA reads as TGTGCCAGCAGTTACGGACAGGGAGGGGTACAGCCCCAGCATTTT.

The chain is built from TRBV7-9 and TRBJ2-1; tentatively, D is TRBD2 (5 bases). The CDR3 length is 15 residues. Germline V gene lookup returns CDR1 SEHNR and CDR2 FQNEAQ (reference sequence). V was shortened by 1 base and J by 8 bases, with 15 bases between the two germline ends. CDR3 in amino acids: CASSLGGEDWDEQFF. The CDR3 nucleotides read TGTGCCAGCAGCTTAGGGGGAGAGGATTGGGATGAGCAGTTCTTC.

A few counts support this clone. V and J are TRBV28 and TRBJ1-2; 11 bases agree with TRBD1. The V and J ends lost 2 bases and 7 bases, in that order; junction bases with no gene match: 3. The CDR3 is made up of 14 amino acids. Germline-derived CDR1 and CDR2 are MDHEN and SYDVKM. The CDR3 sequence: CASSLGGQGGGYTF. In DNA form, the CDR3 reads TGTGCCAGCAGTTTAGGGGGACAGGGGGGTGGCTACACCTTC.

This clone was recorded only once. The rearrangement joins TRBV2 to TRBJ2-7; D not resolved. V dropped 4 bases and J dropped 1 base, with 11 bases sitting between them. This CDR3 is built from 14 residues. CDR1 and CDR2 from the germline V gene are SNHLY and FYNNEI. The CDR3: CASSGSRTSYEQYF. The CDR3 region has the DNA TGTGCCAGCAGTGGTTCTAGAACTTCCTACGAGCAGTACTTC.

The V gene is TRBV7-9, the J gene TRBJ2-7; TRBD1 aligns across 7 bases. Germline V CDR1 and CDR2: SEHNR, FQNEAQ (reference sequence). The CDR3 sequence is 14 residues long. Trimming took 5 bases from V and 6 from J; bases not matched to a gene: 10. The CDR3 region is CASSLLLDRAEQYF. CDR3 nucleotides: TGTGCCAGCAGCCTACTACTCGACAGGGCCGAGCAGTACTTC.

The chain has TRBV11-2 and TRBJ2-1; D might be TRBD1 (5 bases). Germline CDR1 SGHAT, CDR2 FQNNGV. This CDR3 has 11 residues. V lost 5 bases, J lost 7 bases, and 6 bases lay in between. CDR3 amino acids: CASSQGNEQFF. The CDR3 DNA reads TGTGCCAGCAGCCAGGGAAATGAGCAGTTCTTC.

This chain joins TRBV6-5 and TRBJ2-7; the D is unclear. The germline V gene has CDR1 MNHEY and CDR2 SVGAGI. The CDR3 has 10 residues. Trimming cost V 8 bases and J 5 bases, with 7 bases left between them. The CDR3 region is CASGQNEQYF. As DNA, the CDR3 is TGTGCCAGCGGGCAGAACGAGCAGTACTTC.

This chain connects TRBV29-1 to TRBJ2-1; no clear D. This CDR3 region has 13 residues. Germline lookup yields CDR1 SQVTM and CDR2 ANQGSEA. V lost 4 bases and J lost 0, with 7 bases in between. The DNA of the CDR3 is TGCAGCGTTGCACCGCGCTCCTACAATGAGCAGTTCTTC. It specifies CSVAPRSYNEQFF.

The rearrangement uses TRBV6-1 and TRBJ1-1; 7 bases match TRBD1. Germline CDR1 MNHNS, CDR2 SASEGT. This CDR3 comprises 15 residues. V lost 8 bases, J lost 3 bases, and 12 bases stayed unmatched. CDR3 sequence: CASGGGRLGDTEAFF. The CDR3 DNA sequence: TGTGCCAGCGGAGGGGGCAGGTTGGGGGACACTGAAGCTTTCTTT.

The genes are TRBV11-2 and TRBJ2-1; 10 bases match TRBD1. Looked up from germline, CDR1 is SGHAT and CDR2 is FQNNGV. With V trimmed by 3 bases and J by 9 bases, 8 bases remained unmatched. The CDR3 length is 15 residues. CDR3: CASSLFGTGVGEQFF. The CDR3 bases are TGTGCCAGCAGCTTGTTCGGGACAGGGGTCGGTGAGCAGTTCTTC. Based on the CDR3 plus reference TRBV11-2 and TRBJ2-1, the full variable domain is EAGVAQSPRYKIIEKRQSVAFWCNPISGHATLYWYQQILGQGPKLLIQFQNNGVVDDSQLPKDRFSAERLKGVDSTLKIQPAKLEDSAVYLCASSLFGTGVGEQFFGPGTRLTVL.

The rearrangement uses TRBV9 and TRBJ1-2; 7 bases are a match to TRBD1. Unmatched junction bases numbered 6, after V lost 0 bases and J lost 4 bases. CDR1 is SGDLS, CDR2 YYNGEE, per germline. This CDR3 comprises 15 residues. The CDR3 DNA sequence: TGTGCCAGCAGCGTAGGGACAGGCGGAGGCTATGGCTACACCTTC. It specifies CASSVGTGGGYGYTF. Based on the CDR3 plus reference TRBV9 and TRBJ1-2, the full variable domain is DSGVTQTPKHLITATGQRVTLRCSPRSGDLSVYWYQQSLDQGLQFLIQYYNGEERAKGNILERFSAQQFPDLHSELNLSSLELGDSALYFCASSVGTGGGYGYTFGSGTRLTVV.

The chain couples TRBV5-5 to TRBJ2-7, with 8 bases aligning to TRBD1. In germline, CDR1 is SGHKS, CDR2 YYEKEE (reference sequence). CDR3 size: 15 residues. Losses at the gene ends were 4 bases for V and 2 bases for J; bases not matched to a gene: 8. CDR3 sequence (DNA): TGTGCCAGCAGCGCGTCGTGGACAGGGACCTACGAGCAGTACTTC. As protein: CASSASWTGTYEQYF.

The chain carries TRBV10-2 and TRBJ2-2, with TRBD2 as a possible D gene (5 bases). The germline gives CDR1 WSHSY, CDR2 SAAADI. CDR3 length: 13 residues. The V gene lost 3 bases and the J gene lost 5 bases, with 7 bases spanning the gap. The CDR3 is CASSDSGTGELFF. In DNA form, the CDR3 reads TGCGCCAGCAGTGATTCGGGGACCGGGGAGCTGTTTTTT.

The CDR3 reads CASSRTGNQPQHF. Here the CDR3 DNA reads TGTGCCAGCAGCCGGACAGGGAACCAGCCCCAGCATTTT. This chain joins TRBV7-8 and TRBJ1-5; 8 bases line up with TRBD1. Germline V gene lookup returns CDR1 SGHVS and CDR2 FQNEAQ. Losses at the gene ends were 5 bases for V and 7 bases for J; bases not matched to a gene: 4. The CDR3 is made up of 13 amino acids.

The chain couples TRBV29-1 to TRBJ1-4; D gene ambiguous. CDR3 size: 12 residues. Between the trimmed V and J ends, which lost 4 bases and 5 bases, there was a span of 8 bases. CDR1 SQVTM and CDR2 ANQGSEA come from the germline V gene. CDR3 coding DNA: TGCAGCGTTGCGGCGGGGAATGAAAAACTGTTTTTT. As protein: CSVAAGNEKLFF.

The V call is TRBV5-1, the J call TRBJ2-1, with no clear D. Germline loops: CDR1 SGHRS, CDR2 YFSETQ. Trimming cost V 2 bases and J 5 bases, with 11 bases left between them. This CDR3 is built from 14 residues. The CDR3 sequence is CASSFETGNNEQFF. CDR3 DNA: TGCGCCAGCAGCTTTGAGACTGGCAACAATGAGCAGTTCTTC.

The chain couples TRBV5-4 to TRBJ1-2, with TRBD1 matching over 7 bases. Per the germline V gene, CDR1 is SGHNT and CDR2 is YYREEE (reference sequence). With 0 bases clipped from V and 8 bases from J, the junction kept 10 bases outside the gene matches. The CDR3 consists of 15 residues. CDR3 coding DNA: TGTGCCAGCAGCTTGGCAATGACAGGGATCGAAGGCTACACCTTC. Amino acid sequence: CASSLAMTGIEGYTF.

The chain recombines TRBV29-1 with TRBJ1-1; D call uncertain. This CDR3 is built from 14 residues. Trimming removed 2 bases at V and 1 base at J, with 11 bases between. Germline V CDR1 and CDR2: SQVTM, ANQGSEA. The CDR3 DNA follows: TGCAGCGTTGAAAGCCTGTTTGGGAACACTGAAGCTTTCTTT. Protein sequence: CSVESLFGNTEAFF. The entire variable domain, with the rest obtained from reference TRBV29-1 and TRBJ1-1, is as follows: SAVISQKPSRDICQRGTSLTIQCQVDSQVTMMFWYRQQPGQSLTLIATANQGSEATYESGFVIDKFPISRPNLTFSTLTVSNMSPEDSSIYLCSVESLFGNTEAFFGQGTRLTVV.

The chain couples TRBV19 to TRBJ2-7; 7 bases align to TRBD2. Germline CDR1 is LNHDA and CDR2 is SQIVND (reference sequence). The CDR3 sequence is 16 residues long. Germline trimming cut 5 bases from V and 6 bases from J; bases unmatched to any gene: 16. CDR3 loop: CASSDPKSGMGSEQYF. The CDR3 DNA is TGTGCCAGTAGTGACCCGAAGAGCGGGATGGGCTCCGAGCAGTACTTC. The full variable domain, completed using reference TRBV19 and TRBJ2-7, is DGGITQSPKYLFRKEGQNVTLSCEQNLNHDAMYWYRQDPGQGLRLIYYSQIVNDFQKGDIAEGYSVSREKKESFPLTVTSAQKNPTAFYLCASSDPKSGMGSEQYFGPGTRLTVT.